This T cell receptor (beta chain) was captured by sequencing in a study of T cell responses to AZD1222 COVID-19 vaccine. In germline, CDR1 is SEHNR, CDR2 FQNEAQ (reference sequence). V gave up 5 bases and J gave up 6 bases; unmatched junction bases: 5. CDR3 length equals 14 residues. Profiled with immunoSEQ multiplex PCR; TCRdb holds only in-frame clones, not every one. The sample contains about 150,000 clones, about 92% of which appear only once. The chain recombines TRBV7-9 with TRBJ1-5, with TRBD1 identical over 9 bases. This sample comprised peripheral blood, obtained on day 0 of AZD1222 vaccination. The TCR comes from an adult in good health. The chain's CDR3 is CASSGTGFFQPQHF. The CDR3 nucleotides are TGTGCCAGCAGCGGGACAGGGTTTTTTCAGCCCCAGCATTTT. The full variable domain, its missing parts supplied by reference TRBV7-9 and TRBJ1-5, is DTGVSQNPRHKITKRGQNVTFRCDPISEHNRLYWYRQTLGQGPEFLTYFQNEAQLEKSRLLSDRFSAERPKGSFSTLEIQRTEQGDSAMYLCASSGTGFFQPQHFGDGTRLSIL.